This is a list of T cell receptor beta chains from one sample in a study of CD8 T cells in ankylosing spondylitis. Via MiXCR, TCRdb re-called the 5' RACE reads, giving one row per CDR3 protein. The table includes fewer than 130,000 distinct CDR3 sequences, 24% detected once. The sequenced sample was synovial fluid, either unsorted or a sorted T cell fraction (not recorded which). The origin of the receptors is a male donor with ankylosing spondylitis. Both conserved end residues are part of each CDR3. The D gene is left open where the match is weak. Clone size, where shown, is once, few, many, or a class for clones that have expanded.

V	J	size	D	DNA	CDR3
TRBV7-9	TRBJ2-1	NA	NA	TGTGCCAGCAGCTTAGAACAGGGCGAAAGTTACTTC	CASSLEQGESYF
TRBV6-5	TRBJ2-1	NA	NA	TGTGCCAGCAGTTACTCCACACTAGAATCGAATGAGCAGTTCTTC	CASSYSTLESNEQFF
TRBV29-1	TRBJ2-1	few	TRBD1	TGCAGCGTTTCTCGGACAGGGGATGGTGAGCAGTTCTTC	CSVSRTGDGEQFF
TRBV9	TRBJ2-1	NA	TRBD2	TGTGCCAGCAGCCCGGCTAGCGGGTTTTACAATGAGCAGTTCTTC	CASSPASGFYNEQFF
TRBV12-3/TRBV12-4	TRBJ2-2	NA	NA	TGTGCCAGCAGTTTAGCCGCCCGTAACACCGGGGAGCTGTTTTTT	CASSLAARNTGELFF
TRBV4-2	TRBJ1-1	NA	NA	TGTGCCAGCAGCCAAGATTGGACCGCTTCAGAAGCTTTCTTT	CASSQDWTASEAFF
TRBV6-4	TRBJ1-1	few	TRBD1	TGTGCCAGCAGTGACGCAGACAGGGTATACATAGAAGCTTTCTTT	CASSDADRVYIEAFF
TRBV7-9	TRBJ2-4	NA	TRBD1	TGTGCCAGCAGCTTAGCGCAGGGGGACAAAAACATTCAGTACTTC	CASSLAQGDKNIQYF
TRBV6-1	TRBJ2-7	few	NA	TGTGCCAGCAGTTCGTTATACGAGCAGTACTTC	CASSSLYEQYF
TRBV12-3/TRBV12-4	TRBJ2-3	NA	NA	TGTGCCAGCAGCCACCGGGAAGGGAGTCGGACAGATACGCAGTATTTT	CASSHREGSRTDTQYF
TRBV5-6	TRBJ2-3	once	TRBD2	TGTGCCAGCAGCCCACTTAGCGGGAGGTCGGTAGATACGCAGTATTTT	CASSPLSGRSVDTQYF
TRBV19	TRBJ2-1	NA	NA	TGTGCCAGTAGTATAGTCAAAAAAAGTTCCTACAATGAGCAGTTCTTC	CASSIVKKSSYNEQFF
TRBV2	TRBJ2-1	many	TRBD2	TGTGCCACCTCGGGGGGGGAGCAGTTCTTC	CATSGGEQFF
TRBV11-3	TRBJ2-3	NA	NA	TGTGCCAGCAGCCCGGGGAGTAGCACAGATACGCAGTATTTT	CASSPGSSTDTQYF
TRBV5-1	TRBJ1-5	many	NA	TGCGCCAGCAGCCCTACAGGGACTAGCAATCAGCCCCAGCATTTT	CASSPTGTSNQPQHF
TRBV5-1	TRBJ2-1	NA	NA	TGCGCCAGCAGCTTGTTGGGCAGGACCTCCTACAATGAGCAGTTCTTC	CASSLLGRTSYNEQFF
TRBV4-2	TRBJ2-3	many	NA	TGTGCCAGCAGCCGCGAGCGGGTAGGAGATACGCAGTATTTT	CASSRERVGDTQYF
TRBV20-1	TRBJ2-2	NA	TRBD2	TGCAGTGCTAGAGATGCGACTAGCGGGGTGACCGGGGAGCTGTTTTTT	CSARDATSGVTGELFF
TRBV7-2	TRBJ2-1	once	TRBD2	TGTGCCAGCAGCTTAGTGATGCGGGAGGCCGCTGAGCAGTTCTTC	CASSLVMREAAEQFF
TRBV5-1	TRBJ2-3	few	TRBD2	TGCGCCAGCAGCCCTGCCCCGACTAGCGGCACAGATACGCAGTATTTT	CASSPAPTSGTDTQYF
TRBV2	TRBJ2-7	many	TRBD2	TGTGCCAGCAGTGATAGGCCTAGCGGATATAACTACGAGCAGTACTTC	CASSDRPSGYNYEQYF
TRBV20-1	TRBJ2-1	NA	NA	TGCAGTGCTAGTCGCATCTCCTACAATGAGCAGTTCTTC	CSASRISYNEQFF
TRBV5-6	TRBJ2-7	few	NA	TGTGCCAGCAACTGGGGGGAATCCTACGAGCAGTACTTC	CASNWGESYEQYF
TRBV3-1	TRBJ1-3	NA	NA	TGTGCCAGCAGCCTCAACCAGGGGAGCTCTGGAAACGCCATATATTTT	CASSLNQGSSGNAIYF
TRBV12-3/TRBV12-4	TRBJ2-7	NA	NA	TGTGCCAGCAGTTGGGGGAGCCTTGGCGAGCAGTACTTC	CASSWGSLGEQYF
TRBV20-1	TRBJ1-1	NA	NA	TGCAGTGCTAGTTGGCAGAAAATGAACACTGAAGCTTTCTTT	CSASWQKMNTEAFF
TRBV11-2	TRBJ1-1	NA	NA	TGTGCCAGGAGAGGGGAAGCTTTCTTT	CARRGEAFF
TRBV18	TRBJ1-4	NA	TRBD1	TGTGCCAGCTCACCACCCGGGGGGACAGCGCTACGGGAAAAACTGTTTTTT	CASSPPGGTALREKLFF
TRBV20-1	TRBJ1-4	few	NA	TGCAGTGCTAGAGCCTGGCGACCGCAGAGGAAACTGTTTTTT	CSARAWRPQRKLFF
TRBV24-1	TRBJ2-3	NA	TRBD2	TGTGCCACCAGTGATTATGCGACTAGCGGGAGGTGGACAGATACGCAGTATTTT	CATSDYATSGRWTDTQYF
TRBV5-1	TRBJ2-6	few	TRBD1	TGCGCCAGCAGCCCAAGACAGGGCTTGGTTGGGGCCAACGTCCTGACTTTC	CASSPRQGLVGANVLTF
TRBV5-1	TRBJ2-6	many	NA	TGCGCCAGCAGCCCTTCTGGGGCCAACGTCCTGACTTTC	CASSPSGANVLTF
TRBV6-1	TRBJ2-5	NA	TRBD1	TGTGCCAGCCGGGACAGGGGCGGAGGGGAGACCCAGTACTTC	CASRDRGGGETQYF
TRBV5-1	TRBJ2-2	NA	TRBD1	TGCGCCAGCAGCAGCTCAAGGACAGGGGATAACGGGGAGCTGTTTTTT	CASSSSRTGDNGELFF
TRBV9	TRBJ2-7	NA	TRBD2	TGTGCCAGCAGCGTAGATCTTGCGGGAGGGCCGTACGAGCAGTACTTC	CASSVDLAGGPYEQYF
TRBV10-3	TRBJ2-7	NA	NA	TGTGCCATCAGTCTCGATGGTTCCTACGAGCAGTACTTC	CAISLDGSYEQYF
TRBV20-1	TRBJ2-3	NA	NA	TGCAGTGCTAGAGATAACAAGGAGGGGGATACGCAGTATTTT	CSARDNKEGDTQYF
TRBV6-5	TRBJ1-1	NA	NA	TGTGCCAGCAGTTACCTGTCCAGGGAAGGCACTGAAGCTTTCTTT	CASSYLSREGTEAFF
TRBV12-3/TRBV12-4	TRBJ2-1	NA	TRBD2	TGTGCCAGCAGTTTGCTCGCTAGCGGTCTAGAGCAGTTCTTC	CASSLLASGLEQFF
TRBV6-1	TRBJ1-4	NA	NA	TGTGCCAGCAGTGATGCGGGGATGGCGGCTAATGAAAAACTGTTTTTT	CASSDAGMAANEKLFF
TRBV5-6	TRBJ1-1	few	NA	TGTGCCAGCAGCTTGGAGGGGCGTACTGAAGCTTTCTTT	CASSLEGRTEAFF
TRBV3-1	TRBJ1-1	medium-sized	NA	TGTGCCAGCAGCCAAGATTCTAGGGCGGGCACTGAAGCTTTCTTT	CASSQDSRAGTEAFF
TRBV12-3/TRBV12-4	TRBJ2-7	few	NA	TGTGCCAGCAGTTTAACTACAGGCCTATCGTCCTACGAGCAGTACTTC	CASSLTTGLSSYEQYF
TRBV5-1	TRBJ2-7	many	TRBD2	TGCGCCAGCAGCCCCCAAGCGGGGGGCCCCTACGAGCAGTACTTC	CASSPQAGGPYEQYF
TRBV5-1	TRBJ1-1	NA	NA	TGCGCCAGCAGCTTGGATGTGGCGGGGAACACTGAAGCTTTCTTT	CASSLDVAGNTEAFF
TRBV20-1	TRBJ2-1	many	NA	TGCAGTGCAAACGGACGATACAATGAGCAGTTCTTC	CSANGRYNEQFF